Below are 30 T cell receptor beta chains sequenced from a single sample in a study of spatial heterogeneity in lung cancer. TCRdb analysed the 5' RACE reads with MiXCR anew, one entry per CDR3 protein. The sample carries 10,000 to 15,000 distinct CDR3 sequences, roughly 3.9% recorded once. Noted time point: sample taken at primary tumor resection. Extraction of whole RNA from tumor, nontumor lung or frozen PBMC preceded unsorted sequencing. The source material was PBMCs, sampled at surgery. The receptor set was obtained from a male donor with early-stage non-small cell lung cancer.

This clonotype was seen at least ten times. In a library made to pick up alpha chains, this beta chain is a stray read with a size that means little. The genes are TRBV11-2 and TRBJ1-2, with D perhaps matching TRBD1 (5 bases). The CDR3 is made up of 13 amino acids. Trimming shortened V by 5 bases and J by 6 bases, and 13 bases separated the two germline ends. Germline-derived CDR1 and CDR2 are SGHAT and FQNNGV. CDR3: CASSPRQFDGYTF. The CDR3 region has the DNA TGTGCCAGCAGCCCCCGACAGTTCGATGGCTACACCTTC.

Details on this clonotype: This beta chain is an off-target read within a library intended for alpha chains, so its frequency means little. The chain is built from TRBV28 and TRBJ2-7; D gene unclear. The CDR3 extends over 11 amino acids. Trimming cost V 5 bases and J 7 bases, with 9 bases left between them. The germline V gene encodes CDR1 MDHEN and CDR2 SYDVKM. The CDR3 nucleotides read TGTGCCAGCAGTCCTTCCTGGGAGCAGTACTTC. Translated: CASSPSWEQYF.

This clonotype has a count of ten or more. This beta chain represents an off-target read in a library built for alpha chains; its size is of limited meaning. V gene TRBV7-2 combines with J gene TRBJ2-2; D gene unclear. Germline assignment: CDR1 SGHTA and CDR2 FQGNSA. There are 12 residues in the CDR3. V lost 3 bases and J 9 bases, leaving 8 bases between the germline ends. CDR3 bases: TGTGCCAGCAGCTTCGGCAGAAGGGAGCTGTTTTTT. Its protein product is CASSFGRRELFF.

The sample holds many counts of this clonotype. Because this beta chain is a stray read in a library intended to capture alpha chains, its abundance should not be given much weight. The chain uses TRBV11-1 and TRBJ2-1, with 7 positions matching TRBD2. CDR1 is SGHAT and CDR2 is FQDESV in the germline V gene (reference sequence). The CDR3 is made up of 16 amino acids. With 5 bases clipped from V and 5 bases from J, the junction kept 12 bases outside the gene matches. CDR3 nucleotides: TGTGCCAGCAGCCCCATTGAGCAAGCGGGGCACAATGAGCAGTTCTTC. Translation gives CASSPIEQAGHNEQFF.

In the case of this clonotype: This beta chain is an unintended read in a library built for alpha chains; its size means little. The CDR3 DNA sequence: TGTGCCAGCAGCGCGACCATCACCAGCACAGATACGCAGTATTTT. Amino acids: CASSATITSTDTQYF. The V and J genes are TRBV7-3 and TRBJ2-3; D remains ambiguous. Germline assignment: CDR1 SGHTA and CDR2 FQGTGA. V was cut by 5 bases and J by 0 bases, with 12 bases left in between. CDR3 length: 15 residues. Full variable domain (remainder filled in from reference TRBV7-3 and TRBJ2-3): GAGVSQTPSNKVTEKGKYVELRCDPISGHTALYWYRQSLGQGPEFLIYFQGTGAADDSGLPNDRFFAVRPEGSVSTLKIQRTERGDSAVYLCASSATITSTDTQYFGPGTRLTVL.

This clonotype is judged medium-sized. Found in a library prepared for alpha chains, this beta chain is an off-target read, and its abundance has little meaning. The chain uses TRBV12-5 and TRBJ2-1; a possible D gene is TRBD1 (5 bases). V was clipped by 1 base and J by 7 bases, with 8 bases between them. The CDR3 covers 13 residues. CDR1 and CDR2 from the germline V gene are LGHNT and FRNRAP. Here the CDR3 DNA reads TGTGCTAGTGGTTTGGGACAGTTGAATGAGCAGTTCTTC. It yields the protein CASGLGQLNEQFF.

This clonotype was counted at least ten times. This beta chain is a stray read from a library made for alpha chains; its abundance is not meaningful. The J gene is TRBJ2-5, the V gene TRBV12-3 or TRBV12-4, with no clear D. V was pared by 5 bases and J by 6 bases, with 10 bases between. CDR3 length: 12 residues. The CDR3 reads CASSPQQQTQYF. CDR3 nucleotides: TGTGCCAGCAGTCCCCAACAGCAGACCCAGTACTTC.

This clonotype was observed many times. Since the library was made to target alpha chains, this beta chain is a stray read and its abundance is not meaningful. In DNA form, the CDR3 reads TGCGCCAGCAGCCGATCCCCGGGGCCGGGTTCTTACAATGAGCAGTTCTTC. Protein sequence: CASSRSPGPGSYNEQFF. The genes are TRBV4-1 and TRBJ2-1; either TRBD1 or TRBD2 may supply D (5 bases each). This CDR3 comprises 17 residues. V was clipped by 4 bases and J by 4 bases, with 20 bases between them. Per germline, CDR1 MGHRA and CDR2 YSYEKL.

Turning to this clonotype: This beta chain is a stray read from a library made for alpha chains; its abundance is not meaningful. V and J are TRBV2 and TRBJ2-7, with a tentative D call TRBD1 (5 bases). The V end was cut by 3 bases, the J end by 2 bases, with 11 bases between. Germline V gene data show CDR1 as SNHLY and CDR2 as FYNNEI. This CDR3 has 14 residues. CDR3 loop: CASSDRTRTYEQYF. The CDR3 nucleotides are TGTGCCAGCAGTGATCGGACAAGGACCTACGAGCAGTACTTC.

This clonotype was detected ten times or more. This beta chain is an off-target read within a library intended for alpha chains, so its frequency means little. V usage is TRBV28 and J usage is TRBJ2-3; D uncertain. This CDR3 spans 15 amino acids. CDR1 is MDHEN and CDR2 is SYDVKM in the germline V gene. Trimming removed 6 bases at V and 1 base at J, with 14 bases between. CDR3 sequence: CASSAFGRRTDTQYF. DNA for the CDR3: TGTGCCAGCAGCGCCTTTGGCAGACGCACAGATACGCAGTATTTT.

This clonotype was detected many times. The junction departs from the called germline gene at one end, perhaps through a read error. Since the library was made to target alpha chains, this beta chain is a stray read and its abundance is not meaningful. The chain combines TRBV7-8 with TRBJ2-5; 13 bases are shared with TRBD2. This CDR3 is built from 15 residues. Germline CDR1 SGHVS, CDR2 FQNEAQ. In DNA, the CDR3 is TGTGCCAGCACCTTAGGGACTAGCGGGGTAGAGACCCAGTACTTC. It yields the protein CASTLGTSGVETQYF.

This clonotype turned up a few times. As an off-target read in a library built for alpha chains, this beta chain has a frequency of little significance. The rearrangement joins TRBV27 to TRBJ2-3; a weak D match, TRBD1 (6 bases). With 5 bases removed from V and 4 bases from J, the gap between germline ends came to 10 bases. The germline V gene encodes CDR1 MNHEY and CDR2 SMNVEV (reference sequence). The CDR3 runs 13 residues. The CDR3 coding sequence is TGTGCCAGCAGTGGGGGCAGTTCAGATACGCAGTATTTT. This translates into CASSGGSSDTQYF.

This clonotype was recorded at least ten times. This beta chain is off target for a library built for alpha chains, so its abundance means little. The chain employs TRBV18 and TRBJ1-1; unclear D gene. V was shortened by 0 bases and J by 1 base, with 3 bases between the two germline ends. The V gene's germline CDR1 is KGHSH and CDR2 LQKENI. The length of the CDR3 is 13 residues. DNA of the CDR3: TGTGCCAGCTCACCACCTCAGAACACTGAAGCTTTCTTT. Translation: CASSPPQNTEAFF.

This clonotype was picked up many times. Since it is a stray read in a library aimed at alpha chains, this beta chain has a size that is not meaningful. This chain connects TRBV4-3 to TRBJ1-2; D gene ambiguous. Germline V gene sequence: CDR1 LGHNA, CDR2 YSLEER. V lost 0 bases to trimming and J lost 2 bases, with 7 bases between them. The CDR3 consists of 14 residues. CDR3 sequence reads: CASSQDRGNYGYTF. As DNA, the CDR3 is TGCGCCAGCAGCCAAGATCGAGGGAACTATGGCTACACCTTC.

This clonotype was counted ten times or more. This beta chain is a stray read from a library made for alpha chains; its abundance is not meaningful. This chain joins TRBV7-2 and TRBJ2-3; TRBD2 matches 8 bases. This CDR3 is 15 amino acids long. J was trimmed by 6 bases and V by 5 bases; bases with no gene match: 10. CDR1 is SGHTA and CDR2 is FQGNSA in the germline V gene. CDR3 protein: CASSPEGLVFDTQYF. In nucleotides, the CDR3 is TGTGCCAGCAGCCCCGAGGGACTAGTTTTCGATACGCAGTATTTT.

This clonotype was detected ten times or more. The library was prepared for alpha chains; this beta chain is a stray read, so its frequency means little. The V gene is TRBV7-8, the J gene TRBJ2-1, with 8 bases aligning to TRBD2. CDR1 is SGHVS and CDR2 is FQNEAQ in the germline V gene. Germline trimming cut 5 bases from V and 6 bases from J; bases unmatched to any gene: 12. The CDR3 runs 16 residues. CDR3 sequence reads: CASSRTGTRFRNEQFF. The CDR3 nucleotides are TGTGCCAGCAGCAGGACCGGGACTAGGTTCCGCAATGAGCAGTTCTTC.

This clonotype was recorded many times. This beta chain is off target for a library built for alpha chains, so its abundance means little. The rearrangement links TRBV5-1 to TRBJ2-7; no clear D gene. Germline V gene sequence: CDR1 SGHRS, CDR2 YFSETQ. The CDR3 has 16 residues. V lost 1 base, J lost 6 bases, and 20 bases lay in between. CDR3 region: CASSLRGAWSIGEQYF. The CDR3 DNA reads as TGCGCCAGCAGCTTGAGAGGAGCGTGGAGTATAGGCGAGCAGTACTTC.

This clonotype has at least ten counts. This beta chain was picked up by a library intended for alpha chains and is off target, so its count carries little meaning. The chain links TRBV27 to TRBJ1-1; the D gene is possibly TRBD1 (5 bases). V lost 11 bases and J 6 bases, leaving 16 bases between the germline ends. Germline V gives CDR1 MNHEY, CDR2 SMNVEV (reference sequence). The CDR3 has 12 amino acids. DNA for the CDR3: TGTGCCGTTGGGAAGGGGTACGCTGAAGCTTTCTTT. Amino acid sequence: CAVGKGYAEAFF.

In the case of this clonotype: As an off-target read in a library built for alpha chains, this beta chain has a frequency of little significance. The V and J genes are TRBV5-5 and TRBJ2-1, with D perhaps matching TRBD2 (6 bases). This CDR3 contains 15 residues. CDR1 and CDR2 (germline): SGHKS, YYEKEE (reference sequence). Trimming took 2 bases from V and 1 from J, leaving 10 bases between them. The CDR3 here is CASSFRLVSYNEQFF. For the CDR3, the DNA is TGTGCCAGCAGCTTCCGACTAGTGTCCTACAATGAGCAGTTCTTC.

This clonotype showed up many times. Since the library was made to target alpha chains, this beta chain is a stray read and its abundance is not meaningful. The chain combines TRBV2 with TRBJ2-2, with TRBD2 matching 9 bases. This CDR3 region has 15 residues. From germline, CDR1 is SNHLY and CDR2 FYNNEI. V shed 8 bases, J shed 2 bases, and the junction held 6 bases outside the gene matches. The CDR3 is CASRGGRGNTGELFF. CDR3 nucleotide sequence: TGTGCCAGCCGGGGCGGGAGGGGAAACACCGGGGAGCTGTTTTTT. The full variable domain, completed using reference TRBV2 and TRBJ2-2, is EPEVTQTPSHQVTQMGQEVILRCVPISNHLYFYWYRQILGQKVEFLVSFYNNEISEKSEIFDDQFSVERPDGSNFTLKIRSTKLEDSAMYFCASRGGRGNTGELFFGEGSRLTVL.

This clonotype was observed at least ten times. This beta chain is an off-target read within a library intended for alpha chains, so its frequency means little. This rearrangement joins TRBV28 to TRBJ2-7, with D perhaps matching TRBD1 (6 bases). The germline V gene has CDR1 MDHEN and CDR2 SYDVKM. The CDR3 is 12 residues long. V shed 6 bases and J shed 1 base, with 7 bases lying between them. In nucleotides, the CDR3 is TGTGCCAGCAGACAGGGTTCCTACGAGCAGTACTTC. Its protein product is CASRQGSYEQYF. The full variable domain, completed using reference TRBV28 and TRBJ2-7, is DVKVTQSSRYLVKRTGEKVFLECVQDMDHENMFWYRQDPGLGLRLIYFSYDVKMKEKGDIPEGYSVSREKKERFSLILESASTNQTSMYLCASRQGSYEQYFGPGTRLTVT.

This clonotype was seen ten or more times. This beta chain is an off-target read within a library intended for alpha chains, so its frequency means little. The CDR3 here is CSARKSAGELFF. The CDR3 DNA reads TGCAGTGCTAGGAAGAGTGCCGGGGAGCTGTTTTTT. V gene TRBV20-1 combines with J gene TRBJ2-2; unclear D gene. CDR3 length: 12 amino acids. CDR1 and CDR2 from the germline V gene are DFQATT and SNEGSKA (reference sequence). V was clipped by 3 bases and J by 6 bases, with 8 bases between them.

This clonotype showed up many times. Because the library targeted alpha chains, this beta chain is an off-target read whose size means little. The V gene is TRBV28, the J gene TRBJ2-5, with 10 positions matching TRBD2. There are 20 residues in the CDR3. CDR1 is MDHEN and CDR2 is SYDVKM in the germline V gene. Trimming at V came to 3 bases and at J to 4 bases, leaving 20 bases not matched to a gene. The CDR3 region has the DNA TGTGCCAGCAGTTTCTCTAGGTTGACTAGCGGGCTCCCGCCCCCAGAGACCCAGTACTTC. Its protein product is CASSFSRLTSGLPPPETQYF.

This clonotype was found many times. A library made for alpha chains picked up this beta chain off target, so its size means little. V usage is TRBV2 and J usage is TRBJ2-2, with D possibly being TRBD1 (5 bases). The CDR3 extends over 15 amino acids. The germline gives CDR1 SNHLY, CDR2 FYNNEI. The V gene lost 4 bases and the J gene lost 4 bases, with 13 bases spanning the gap. The CDR3 loop is CASSGEQAPTGELFF. The CDR3 region has the DNA TGTGCCAGCAGTGGCGAACAGGCCCCCACCGGGGAGCTGTTTTTT.

This clonotype was counted ten times or more. This beta chain came through as a stray read in a library set up for alpha chains, and its size says little. This chain uses TRBV14 with TRBJ2-1, with D unclear. Germline V gene sequence: CDR1 SGHDN, CDR2 FVKESK. The V and J ends lost 5 bases and 9 bases respectively, with 20 bases between them. There are 15 residues in the CDR3. This chain's CDR3 is CASSSIVGLVGEQFF. The CDR3 DNA follows: TGTGCCAGCAGCTCGATTGTGGGCCTGGTGGGTGAGCAGTTCTTC.

This clonotype was seen at least ten times. A library prepared for alpha chains yielded this beta chain as an off-target read; its size is of little meaning. This rearrangement joins TRBV27 to TRBJ2-7, with D tentatively TRBD2 (6 bases). Germline V gene data show CDR1 as MNHEY and CDR2 as SMNVEV (reference sequence). The CDR3 runs to 14 residues. V lost 8 bases to trimming and J lost 1 base, with 15 bases between them. CDR3 DNA: TGTGCCAGCCGAAAAGAACGGGAGTCCTACGAGCAGTACTTC. Protein sequence: CASRKERESYEQYF.

In its sample, this clonotype was seen many times. The size of this beta chain means little, since it is a stray read in a library made for alpha chains. The CDR3: CASSQDLAYNEQFF. For the CDR3, the DNA is TGTGCCAGCAGCCAAGATCTGGCTTACAATGAGCAGTTCTTC. The chain uses TRBV3-1 and TRBJ2-1, with D uncertain. Germline-derived CDR1 and CDR2 are LGHDT and YNNKEL (reference sequence). V lost 0 bases, J lost 4 bases, and 7 bases lay in between. The CDR3 consists of 14 residues.

This clonotype was picked up many times. As an off-target read in a library built for alpha chains, this beta chain has a frequency of little significance. The chain is built from TRBV20-1 and TRBJ1-6; no clear D. The CDR3 length is 12 residues. From germline, CDR1 is DFQATT and CDR2 SNEGSKA (reference sequence). The V gene lost 6 bases and the J gene lost 7 bases, with 10 bases spanning the gap. CDR3 sequence: CSALESNSPLHF. The DNA of the CDR3 is TGCAGTGCGTTGGAATCAAATTCACCCCTCCACTTT.

This clonotype has only a few counts. Within a library made for alpha chains, this beta chain is off target, and its count is uninformative. The chain carries TRBV7-2 and TRBJ2-5; 9 nucleotides line up with TRBD2. This CDR3 has 16 amino acids. Germline V lookup: CDR1 SGHTA, CDR2 FQGNSA. The junction had 11 bases not matched to a gene; V was cut back by 5 bases and J by 4 bases. The CDR3, as DNA: TGTGCCAGCAGCGCGCCTAGCGGGGTGGGGACAGAGACCCAGTACTTC. Translation: CASSAPSGVGTETQYF.

This clonotype has ten or more counts. Found in a library prepared for alpha chains, this beta chain is an off-target read, and its abundance has little meaning. The chain carries TRBV7-2 and TRBJ2-2; TRBD2 agrees at 7 bases. The CDR3 consists of 14 residues. Germline CDR1 SGHTA, CDR2 FQGNSA. Trimming at V came to 7 bases and at J to 0 bases, leaving 2 bases not matched to a gene. The CDR3 DNA sequence: TGTGCCAGCATGAGCGGGGCGAACACCGGGGAGCTGTTTTTT. It yields the protein CASMSGANTGELFF.